This TCR beta chain stems from a study of early T cells in non-severe SARS-CoV-2 infection. The sample holds many counts of this clonotype. This CDR3 comprises 15 residues. Trimming removed 8 bases at V and 2 bases at J, with 18 bases between. Germline V gene data show CDR1 as MDHEN and CDR2 as SYDVKM. From the 5' RACE reads, TCRdb called clonotypes with MiXCR, one entry per CDR3 protein. The table shows about 98,000 distinct CDR3 sequences, with roughly 9.6% occurring only once. The V and J genes are TRBV28 and TRBJ1-1; TRBD1 might be the D (6 bases). The sequence was obtained from an adult who was a healthcare worker with PCR-confirmed SARS-CoV-2 infection or an uninfected control (not recorded which). Input material: whole blood. CDR3 protein: CASGGHRQVNTEAFF. In DNA form, the CDR3 reads TGTGCCAGCGGGGGCCACCGACAGGTTAACACTGAAGCTTTCTTT.